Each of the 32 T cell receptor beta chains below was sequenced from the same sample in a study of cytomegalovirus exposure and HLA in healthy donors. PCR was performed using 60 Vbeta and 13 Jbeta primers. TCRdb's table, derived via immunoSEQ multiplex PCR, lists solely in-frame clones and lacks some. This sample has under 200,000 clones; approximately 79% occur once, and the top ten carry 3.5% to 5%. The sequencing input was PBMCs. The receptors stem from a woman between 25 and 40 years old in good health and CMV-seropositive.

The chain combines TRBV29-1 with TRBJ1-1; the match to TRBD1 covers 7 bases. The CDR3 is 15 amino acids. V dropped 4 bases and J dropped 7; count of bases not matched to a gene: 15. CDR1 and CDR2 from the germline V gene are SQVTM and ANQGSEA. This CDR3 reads CSVGGGLIPTGEAFF. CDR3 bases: TGCAGCGTTGGAGGGGGCCTAATTCCGACCGGTGAAGCTTTCTTT. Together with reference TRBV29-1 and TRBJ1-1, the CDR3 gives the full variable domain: SAVISQKPSRDICQRGTSLTIQCQVDSQVTMMFWYRQQPGQSLTLIATANQGSEATYESGFVIDKFPISRPNLTFSTLTVSNMSPEDSSIYLCSVGGGLIPTGEAFFGQGTRLTVV.

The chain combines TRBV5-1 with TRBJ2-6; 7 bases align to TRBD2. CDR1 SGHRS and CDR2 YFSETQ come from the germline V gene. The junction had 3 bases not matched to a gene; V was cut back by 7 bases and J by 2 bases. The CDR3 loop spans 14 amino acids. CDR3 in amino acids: CASQLAPGANVLTF. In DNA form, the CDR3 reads TGCGCCAGCCAACTAGCGCCTGGGGCCAACGTCCTGACTTTC.

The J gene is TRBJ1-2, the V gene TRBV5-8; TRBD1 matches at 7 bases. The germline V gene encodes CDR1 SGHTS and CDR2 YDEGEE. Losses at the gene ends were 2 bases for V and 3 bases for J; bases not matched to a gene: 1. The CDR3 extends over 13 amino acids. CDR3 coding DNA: TGTGCCAGCAGCTTAGACAGGGACTATGGCTACACCTTC. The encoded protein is CASSLDRDYGYTF.

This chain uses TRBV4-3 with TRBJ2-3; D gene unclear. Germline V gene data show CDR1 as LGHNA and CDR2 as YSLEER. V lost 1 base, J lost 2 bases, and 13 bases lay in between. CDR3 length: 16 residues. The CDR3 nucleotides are TGCGCCAGCAGCCAAGCCCAGCAGGTGTACACAGATACGCAGTATTTT. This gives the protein CASSQAQQVYTDTQYF.

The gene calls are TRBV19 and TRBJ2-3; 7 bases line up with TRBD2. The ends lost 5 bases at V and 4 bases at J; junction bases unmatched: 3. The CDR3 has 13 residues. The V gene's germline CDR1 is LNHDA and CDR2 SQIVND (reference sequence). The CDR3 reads CASSAGEPDTQYF. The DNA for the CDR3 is TGTGCCAGTAGTGCGGGGGAACCAGATACGCAGTATTTT.

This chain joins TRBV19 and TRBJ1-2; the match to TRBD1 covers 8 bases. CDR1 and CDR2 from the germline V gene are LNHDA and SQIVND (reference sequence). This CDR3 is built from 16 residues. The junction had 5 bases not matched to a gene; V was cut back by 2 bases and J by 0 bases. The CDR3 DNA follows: TGTGCCAGTAGTATAACCGGGACAGGACCTAACTATGGCTACACCTTC. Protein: CASSITGTGPNYGYTF.

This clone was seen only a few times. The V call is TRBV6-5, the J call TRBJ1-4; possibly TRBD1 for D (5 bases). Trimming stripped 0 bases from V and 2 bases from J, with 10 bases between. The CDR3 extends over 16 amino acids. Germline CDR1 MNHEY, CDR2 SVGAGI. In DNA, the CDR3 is TGTGCCAGCAGTTACTCTTCTGGGGCGACTAATGAAAAACTGTTTTTT. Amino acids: CASSYSSGATNEKLFF.

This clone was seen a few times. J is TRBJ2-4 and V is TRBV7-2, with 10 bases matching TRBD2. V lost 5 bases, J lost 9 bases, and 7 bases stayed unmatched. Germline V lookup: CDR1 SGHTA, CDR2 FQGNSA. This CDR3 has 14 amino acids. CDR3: CASSPRTSGGIQYF. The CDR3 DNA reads TGTGCCAGCAGCCCCCGGACTAGCGGTGGCATTCAGTACTTC.

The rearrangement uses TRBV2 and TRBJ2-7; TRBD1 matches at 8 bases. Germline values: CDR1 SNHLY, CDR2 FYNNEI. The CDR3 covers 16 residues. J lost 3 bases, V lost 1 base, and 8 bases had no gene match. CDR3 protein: CASSEGTGPLVYEQYF. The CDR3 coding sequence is TGTGCCAGCAGTGAAGGGACAGGGCCCCTTGTCTACGAGCAGTACTTC.

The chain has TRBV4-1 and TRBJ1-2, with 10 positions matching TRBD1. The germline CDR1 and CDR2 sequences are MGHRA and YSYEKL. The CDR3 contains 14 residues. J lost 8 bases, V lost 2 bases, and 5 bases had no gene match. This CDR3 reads CASSQPGTGEGYTF. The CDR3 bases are TGCGCCAGCAGCCAACCCGGGACAGGGGAAGGCTACACCTTC.

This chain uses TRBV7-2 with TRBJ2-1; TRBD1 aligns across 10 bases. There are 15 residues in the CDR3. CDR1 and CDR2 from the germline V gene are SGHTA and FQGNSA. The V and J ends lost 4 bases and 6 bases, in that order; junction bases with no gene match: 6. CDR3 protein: CASSSDRGLSNEQFF. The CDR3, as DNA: TGTGCCAGCAGCTCTGACAGGGGGCTAAGCAATGAGCAGTTCTTC.

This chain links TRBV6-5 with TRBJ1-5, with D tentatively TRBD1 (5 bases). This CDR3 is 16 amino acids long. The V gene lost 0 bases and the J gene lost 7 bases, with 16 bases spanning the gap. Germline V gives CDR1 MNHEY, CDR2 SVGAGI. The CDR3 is CASSYSSTGVGQPQHF. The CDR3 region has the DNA TGTGCCAGCAGTTACTCGAGCACGGGGGTCGGCCAGCCCCAGCATTTT.

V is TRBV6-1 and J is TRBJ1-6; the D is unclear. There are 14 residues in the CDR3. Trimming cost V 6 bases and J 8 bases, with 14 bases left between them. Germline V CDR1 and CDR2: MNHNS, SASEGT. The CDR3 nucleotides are TGTGCCAGCAGCGAACGGGGTGGGGATTCACCCCTCCACTTT. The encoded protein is CASSERGGDSPLHF.

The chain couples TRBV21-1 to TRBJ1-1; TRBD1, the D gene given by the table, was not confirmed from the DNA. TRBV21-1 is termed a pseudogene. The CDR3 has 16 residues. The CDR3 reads CASSPVETGVRTEAFF. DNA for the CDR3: TGTGCCAGCAGCCCAGTCGAGACAGGGGTTAGGACTGAAGCTTTCTTT.

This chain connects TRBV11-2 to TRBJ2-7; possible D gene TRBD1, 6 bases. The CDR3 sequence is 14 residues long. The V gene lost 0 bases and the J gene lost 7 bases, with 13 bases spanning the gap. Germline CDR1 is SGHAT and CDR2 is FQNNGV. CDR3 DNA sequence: TGTGCCAGCAGCTTAGAGGGGGCGGGTTGGGAGCAGTACTTC. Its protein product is CASSLEGAGWEQYF.

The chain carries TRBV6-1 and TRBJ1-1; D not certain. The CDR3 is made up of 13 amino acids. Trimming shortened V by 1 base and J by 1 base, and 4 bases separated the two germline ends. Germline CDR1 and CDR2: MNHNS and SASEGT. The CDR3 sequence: CASSEGGNTEAFF. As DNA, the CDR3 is TGTGCCAGCAGTGAAGGAGGGAACACTGAAGCTTTCTTT.

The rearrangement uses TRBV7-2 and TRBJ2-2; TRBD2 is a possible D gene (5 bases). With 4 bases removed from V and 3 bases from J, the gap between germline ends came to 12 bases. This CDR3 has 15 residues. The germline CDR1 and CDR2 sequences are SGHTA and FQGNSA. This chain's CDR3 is CASSSLTGDTGELFF. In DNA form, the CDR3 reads TGTGCCAGCAGCTCCCTAACCGGGGACACCGGGGAGCTGTTTTTT.

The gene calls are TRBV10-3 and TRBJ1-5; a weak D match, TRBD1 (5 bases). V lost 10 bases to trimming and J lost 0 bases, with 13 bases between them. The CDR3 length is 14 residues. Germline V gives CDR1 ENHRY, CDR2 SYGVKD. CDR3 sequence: CATRDRNSNQPQHF. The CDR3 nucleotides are TGTGCCACCAGAGACAGAAATAGCAATCAGCCCCAGCATTTT.

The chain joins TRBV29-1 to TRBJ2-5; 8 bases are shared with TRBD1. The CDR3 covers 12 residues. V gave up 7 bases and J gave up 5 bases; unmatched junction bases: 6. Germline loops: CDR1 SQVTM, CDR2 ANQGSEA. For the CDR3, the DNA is TGCAGCGCCGGACAGGGCTGGGAGACCCAGTACTTC. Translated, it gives CSAGQGWETQYF.

CDR3 sequence: CASSLNSGNEQYF. CDR3 nucleotides: TGCGCCAGCAGCTTAAACTCCGGGAACGAGCAGTACTTC. The rearrangement uses TRBV5-1 and TRBJ2-7; a possible D gene is TRBD2 (5 bases). The CDR3 sequence is 13 residues long. Germline V gene lookup returns CDR1 SGHRS and CDR2 YFSETQ. The V end lost 2 bases, the J end lost 5 bases, and 11 bases lay between the germline ends. Using reference TRBV5-1 and TRBJ2-7 for the parts outside the CDR3, the full variable domain is KAGVTQTPRYLIKTRGQQVTLSCSPISGHRSVSWYQQTPGQGLQFLFEYFSETQRNKGNFPGRFSGRQFSNSRSEMNVSTLELGDSALYLCASSLNSGNEQYFGPGTRLTVT.

Written as DNA, the CDR3 is TGTGCCAGCAGCCCGACGCCTAGCGAGACAGATACGCAGTATTTT. Translation: CASSPTPSETDTQYF. The genes are TRBV5-6 and TRBJ2-3, with D possibly TRBD2 on 6 matching bases. This CDR3 region has 15 residues. Germline-derived CDR1 and CDR2 are SGHDT and YYEEEE. V was cut by 4 bases and J by 3 bases, with 15 bases left in between.

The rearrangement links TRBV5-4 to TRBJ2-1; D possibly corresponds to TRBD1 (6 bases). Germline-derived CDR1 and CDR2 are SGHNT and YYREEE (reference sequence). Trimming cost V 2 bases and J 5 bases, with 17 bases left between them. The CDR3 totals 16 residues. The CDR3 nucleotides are TGTGCCAGCAGCTTAGCCCCAGGGGCAGGGAACAATGAGCAGTTCTTC. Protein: CASSLAPGAGNNEQFF.

CDR3 protein: CASSLGGGGRYNEQFF. Written as DNA, the CDR3 is TGTGCCAGCAGCTTAGGGGGGGGCGGACGGTACAATGAGCAGTTCTTC. The chain couples TRBV11-2 to TRBJ2-1; a possible D gene is TRBD2 (7 bases). Germline V gene lookup returns CDR1 SGHAT and CDR2 FQNNGV. Trimming removed 1 base from V and 4 bases from J, with 14 bases in between. The CDR3 loop spans 16 amino acids.

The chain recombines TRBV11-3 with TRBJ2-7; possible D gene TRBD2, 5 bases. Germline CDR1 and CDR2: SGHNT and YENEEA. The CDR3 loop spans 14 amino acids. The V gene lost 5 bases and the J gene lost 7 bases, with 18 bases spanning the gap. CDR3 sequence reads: CASSARTPSGEQYF. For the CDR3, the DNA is TGTGCCAGCAGCGCCCGGACTCCCTCGGGAGAGCAGTACTTC.

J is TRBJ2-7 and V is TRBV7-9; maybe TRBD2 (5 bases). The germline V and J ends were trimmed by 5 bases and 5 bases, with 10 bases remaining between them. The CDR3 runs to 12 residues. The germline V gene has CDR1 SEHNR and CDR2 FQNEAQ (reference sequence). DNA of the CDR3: TGTGCCAGCAGCCTCCGGGAACACGAGCAGTACTTC. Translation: CASSLREHEQYF.

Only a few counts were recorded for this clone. The CDR3 region has the DNA TGTGCCAGCATACAGGGGGGAAACACTGAAGCTTTCTTT. It encodes CASIQGGNTEAFF. The chain joins TRBV25-1 to TRBJ1-1; 8 positions match TRBD1. The V and J ends lost 7 bases and 2 bases, in that order; junction bases with no gene match: 3. The CDR3 sequence is 13 residues long. Germline V gene data show CDR1 as MGHDK and CDR2 as SYGVNS.

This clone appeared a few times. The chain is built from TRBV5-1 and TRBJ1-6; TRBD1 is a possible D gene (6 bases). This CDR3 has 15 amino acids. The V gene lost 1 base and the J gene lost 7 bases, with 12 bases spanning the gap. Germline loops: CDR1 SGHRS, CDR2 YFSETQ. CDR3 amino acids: CASSLTGSENSPLHF. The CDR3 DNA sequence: TGCGCCAGCAGCTTGACAGGGTCAGAGAATTCACCCCTCCACTTT.

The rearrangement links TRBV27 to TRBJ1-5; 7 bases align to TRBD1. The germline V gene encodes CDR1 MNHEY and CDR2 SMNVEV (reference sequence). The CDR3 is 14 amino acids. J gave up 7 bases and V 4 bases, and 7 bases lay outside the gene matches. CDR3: CASSYQRTGQPQHF. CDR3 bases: TGTGCCAGCAGTTATCAACGGACAGGCCAGCCCCAGCATTTT.

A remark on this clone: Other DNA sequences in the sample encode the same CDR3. The CDR3 DNA sequence: TGTGCCAGCAGCAGGGGTGAGACCCAGTACTTC. As protein: CASSRGETQYF. The chain carries TRBV2 and TRBJ2-5; possible D gene TRBD1, 6 bases. The V end was cut by 6 bases, the J end by 5 bases, with 7 bases between. The V gene's germline CDR1 is SNHLY and CDR2 FYNNEI. This CDR3 contains 11 residues. Variable domain in full (rest from reference TRBV2 and TRBJ2-5): EPEVTQTPSHQVTQMGQEVILRCVPISNHLYFYWYRQILGQKVEFLVSFYNNEISEKSEIFDDQFSVERPDGSNFTLKIRSTKLEDSAMYFCASSRGETQYFGPGTRLLVL.

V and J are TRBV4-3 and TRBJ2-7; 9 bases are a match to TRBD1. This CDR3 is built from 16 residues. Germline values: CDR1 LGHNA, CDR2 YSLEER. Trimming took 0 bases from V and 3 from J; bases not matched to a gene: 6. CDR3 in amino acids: CASSQDRMTGGYEQYF. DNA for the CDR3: TGCGCCAGCAGCCAAGATCGTATGACAGGGGGCTACGAGCAGTACTTC.

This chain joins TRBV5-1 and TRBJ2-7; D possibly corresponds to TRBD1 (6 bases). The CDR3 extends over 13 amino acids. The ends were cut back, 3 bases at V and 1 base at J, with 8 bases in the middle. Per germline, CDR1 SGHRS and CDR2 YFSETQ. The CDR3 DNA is TGCGCCAGCAGCTGGACAGTTTCCTACGAGCAGTACTTC. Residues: CASSWTVSYEQYF. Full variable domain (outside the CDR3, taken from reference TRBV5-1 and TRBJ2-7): KAGVTQTPRYLIKTRGQQVTLSCSPISGHRSVSWYQQTPGQGLQFLFEYFSETQRNKGNFPGRFSGRQFSNSRSEMNVSTLELGDSALYLCASSWTVSYEQYFGPGTRLTVT.

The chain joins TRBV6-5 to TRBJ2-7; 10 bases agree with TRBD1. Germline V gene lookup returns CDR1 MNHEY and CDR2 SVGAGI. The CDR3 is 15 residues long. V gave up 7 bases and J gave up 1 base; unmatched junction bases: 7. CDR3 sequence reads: CASTTRDRGSYEQYF. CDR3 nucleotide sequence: TGTGCCAGCACCACTCGGGACAGGGGTTCCTACGAGCAGTACTTC.